These T cell receptor beta chains were read from a single sample in a study of blood T cell repertoires in COVID-19. Here immunoSEQ multiplex PCR was the method, and the copy in TCRdb shows in-frame clones only, minus some. This table holds about 270,000 clones, approximately 86% found once. Material for sequencing was PBMCs or T cells enriched from blood (not recorded which). Receptor source: a woman aged 18-29 years who had recovered from COVID-19. The CDR3 runs from the conserved cysteine through the conserved F or W. Each record gives: CDR3 length, J gene, D gene, V gene, clone size, CDR3 protein, CDR3 DNA. A D gene is named only where the DNA matches it firmly. Size is stated for part of the rows, as once, few or many counts, or as a class when the clone is expanded.

len: 13; j_gene: TRBJ2-3; d_gene: TRBD2; v_gene: TRBV7-9; abundance: -; CDR3aa: CASRLTSGDTQYF; CDR3nt: TGTGCCAGCAGATTGACTAGCGGAGATACGCAGTATTTT
len: 12; j_gene: TRBJ2-3; d_gene: -; v_gene: TRBV12-3/TRBV12-4; abundance: -; CDR3aa: CASSQLADTQYF; CDR3nt: TGTGCCAGCAGCCAACTAGCAGATACGCAGTATTTT
len: 14; j_gene: TRBJ2-7; d_gene: TRBD2; v_gene: TRBV5-4; abundance: -; CDR3aa: CTSSLGLAGVGQYF; CDR3nt: TGTACCAGCAGCTTGGGACTAGCGGGAGTCGGGCAGTACTTC
len: 16; j_gene: TRBJ1-2; d_gene: -; v_gene: TRBV27; abundance: -; CDR3aa: CASSPRRGIPNYGYTF; CDR3nt: TGTGCCAGCAGTCCACGGCGGGGGATACCTAACTATGGCTACACCTTC
len: 13; j_gene: TRBJ2-1; d_gene: -; v_gene: TRBV5-1; abundance: -; CDR3aa: CASSSEAGNEQFF; CDR3nt: TGCGCCAGCAGCTCGGAGGCCGGGAATGAGCAGTTCTTC
len: 15; j_gene: TRBJ2-5; d_gene: TRBD2; v_gene: TRBV3-1/TRBV3-2; abundance: -; CDR3aa: CASSQEAGGKETQYF; CDR3nt: TGTGCCAGCAGCCAAGAAGCGGGAGGTAAAGAGACCCAGTACTTC
len: 14; j_gene: TRBJ2-7; d_gene: -; v_gene: TRBV6-5; abundance: -; CDR3aa: CASSYSQTSYEQYF; CDR3nt: TGTGCCAGCAGTTACTCACAAACCTCCTACGAGCAGTACTTC
len: 15; j_gene: TRBJ2-1; d_gene: TRBD2; v_gene: TRBV19; abundance: few; CDR3aa: CASSMGGSSYNEQFF; CDR3nt: TGTGCCAGTAGTATGGGAGGGAGCTCCTACAATGAGCAGTTCTTC
len: 16; j_gene: TRBJ2-7; d_gene: TRBD1; v_gene: TRBV6-6; abundance: -; CDR3aa: CASSYSLGTGTNEQYF; CDR3nt: TGTGCCAGCAGTTACTCCCTTGGGACAGGGACCAACGAGCAGTACTTC
len: 15; j_gene: TRBJ2-7; d_gene: TRBD1; v_gene: TRBV4-1; abundance: -; CDR3aa: CASSRAVDREYEQYF; CDR3nt: TGCGCCAGCAGCCGAGCCGTGGACAGGGAGTACGAGCAGTACTTC
len: 12; j_gene: TRBJ2-2; d_gene: -; v_gene: TRBV10-1; abundance: -; CDR3aa: CASAENTGELFF; CDR3nt: TGCGCCAGCGCGGAAAACACCGGGGAGCTGTTTTTT
len: 16; j_gene: TRBJ2-7; d_gene: TRBD2; v_gene: TRBV7-2; abundance: -; CDR3aa: CASSLWTSGGAHEQYF; CDR3nt: TGTGCCAGCAGCTTATGGACTAGCGGGGGGGCCCACGAGCAGTACTTC
len: 15; j_gene: TRBJ1-5; d_gene: -; v_gene: TRBV30; abundance: -; CDR3aa: CAWSVGGEANQPQHF; CDR3nt: TGTGCCTGGAGTGTTGGGGGGGAGGCCAATCAGCCCCAGCATTTT
len: 14; j_gene: TRBJ1-5; d_gene: -; v_gene: TRBV15; abundance: once; CDR3aa: CATSRNRQGQPQHF; CDR3nt: TGTGCCACCAGCAGAAACAGGCAGGGTCAGCCCCAGCATTTT
len: 12; j_gene: TRBJ1-1; d_gene: -; v_gene: TRBV7-9; abundance: -; CDR3aa: CASSQASTEAFF; CDR3nt: TGTGCCAGCAGCCAGGCAAGCACTGAAGCTTTCTTT
len: 17; j_gene: TRBJ1-4; d_gene: TRBD1; v_gene: TRBV15; abundance: -; CDR3aa: CATSSGPRTGGAEKLFF; CDR3nt: TGTGCCACCAGCAGCGGCCCAAGGACAGGGGGCGCGGAAAAACTGTTTTTT
len: 15; j_gene: TRBJ2-1; d_gene: TRBD1; v_gene: TRBV2; abundance: -; CDR3aa: CASRLDRGSYNEQFF; CDR3nt: TGTGCCAGCAGGCTAGACAGGGGGTCCTACAATGAGCAGTTCTTC
len: 15; j_gene: TRBJ1-1; d_gene: -; v_gene: TRBV7-3; abundance: -; CDR3aa: CASSLYAGGGTEAFF; CDR3nt: TGTGCCAGCAGCTTATACGCAGGCGGAGGGACTGAAGCTTTCTTT
len: 16; j_gene: TRBJ1-6; d_gene: -; v_gene: TRBV27; abundance: -; CDR3aa: CASSFLSTSLNSPLHF; CDR3nt: TGTGCCAGCAGTTTTCTATCCACGTCTCTTAATTCACCCCTCCACTTT
len: 16; j_gene: TRBJ2-1; d_gene: TRBD2; v_gene: TRBV10-3; abundance: -; CDR3aa: CAINPLPGTTDNEQFF; CDR3nt: TGTGCCATCAACCCCCTTCCCGGGACTACCGACAATGAGCAGTTCTTC
len: 15; j_gene: TRBJ2-5; d_gene: -; v_gene: TRBV9; abundance: -; CDR3aa: CASSGPGEPQETQYF; CDR3nt: TGTGCCAGCAGCGGGCCGGGGGAGCCTCAAGAGACCCAGTACTTC
len: 18; j_gene: TRBJ2-7; d_gene: TRBD2; v_gene: TRBV11-2; abundance: once; CDR3aa: CASSLRRGLAGTYYEQYF; CDR3nt: TGTGCCAGCAGCCTAAGGAGGGGACTAGCGGGTACATACTACGAGCAGTACTTC
len: 12; j_gene: TRBJ1-1; d_gene: -; v_gene: TRBV12-3/TRBV12-4; abundance: -; CDR3aa: CASSLAQGEAFF; CDR3nt: TGTGCCAGCAGTTTAGCTCAGGGTGAAGCTTTCTTT
len: 16; j_gene: TRBJ2-2; d_gene: TRBD1; v_gene: TRBV7-7; abundance: -; CDR3aa: CASRPAGTGSSGELFF; CDR3nt: TGTGCCAGCAGGCCCGCCGGGACAGGGAGTTCCGGGGAGCTGTTTTTT
len: 19; j_gene: TRBJ2-4; d_gene: -; v_gene: TRBV4-1; abundance: once; CDR3aa: CASSLPIGKTLLAKNIQYF; CDR3nt: TGCGCCAGCAGCCTACCGATCGGGAAAACTTTACTAGCCAAAAACATTCAGTACTTC
len: 13; j_gene: TRBJ2-7; d_gene: -; v_gene: TRBV5-5; abundance: -; CDR3aa: CASSSIGGDEQYF; CDR3nt: TGTGCCAGCAGCTCGATAGGGGGGGACGAGCAGTACTTC
len: 15; j_gene: TRBJ2-1; d_gene: -; v_gene: TRBV4-1; abundance: -; CDR3aa: CASSQGARGYNEQFF; CDR3nt: TGCGCCAGCAGCCAGGGCGCCCGGGGCTACAATGAGCAGTTCTTC
len: 15; j_gene: TRBJ2-7; d_gene: -; v_gene: TRBV11-2; abundance: -; CDR3aa: CASLGGGFPTYEQYF; CDR3nt: TGTGCCAGCTTGGGGGGGGGCTTCCCTACCTACGAGCAGTACTTC
len: 19; j_gene: TRBJ2-2; d_gene: TRBD2; v_gene: TRBV10-1; abundance: -; CDR3aa: CASSEGVAKLAVNTGELFF; CDR3nt: TGCGCCAGCAGTGAGGGGGTAGCGAAACTAGCGGTGAACACCGGGGAGCTGTTTTTT
len: 15; j_gene: TRBJ1-1; d_gene: -; v_gene: TRBV19; abundance: -; CDR3aa: CASSSYTAMNTEAFF; CDR3nt: TGTGCCAGTAGTAGTTACACCGCAATGAACACTGAAGCTTTCTTT
len: 15; j_gene: TRBJ2-7; d_gene: TRBD2; v_gene: TRBV6-5; abundance: -; CDR3aa: CASSSLAGTSYEQYF; CDR3nt: TGTGCCAGCAGCTCACTAGCGGGGACCTCATACGAGCAGTACTTC
len: 14; j_gene: TRBJ2-7; d_gene: -; v_gene: TRBV29-1; abundance: -; CDR3aa: CSVTKVGRRNEQYF; CDR3nt: TGCAGCGTTACAAAGGTTGGGAGGCGGAACGAGCAGTACTTC
len: 15; j_gene: TRBJ2-3; d_gene: TRBD2; v_gene: TRBV11-3; abundance: -; CDR3aa: CASSLQAGNTDTQYF; CDR3nt: TGTGCCAGCAGCTTACAAGCGGGGAACACAGATACGCAGTATTTT
len: 16; j_gene: TRBJ2-2; d_gene: TRBD2; v_gene: TRBV27; abundance: -; CDR3aa: CASSLWAGDGVGELFF; CDR3nt: TGTGCCAGCAGTTTATGGGCGGGAGATGGGGTCGGGGAGCTGTTTTTT
len: 14; j_gene: TRBJ1-1; d_gene: -; v_gene: TRBV30; abundance: -; CDR3aa: CAWSVLRKNTEAFF; CDR3nt: TGTGCCTGGAGTGTACTAAGGAAGAACACTGAAGCTTTCTTT
len: 16; j_gene: TRBJ2-1; d_gene: -; v_gene: TRBV6-1; abundance: -; CDR3aa: CASSVIQGPKGNEQFF; CDR3nt: TGTGCCAGCAGTGTTATCCAGGGTCCGAAGGGCAATGAGCAGTTCTTC
len: 13; j_gene: TRBJ1-2; d_gene: -; v_gene: TRBV6-5; abundance: -; CDR3aa: CASSSGRTTSRTF; CDR3nt: TGTGCCAGCAGCTCCGGACGGACAACAAGCCGTACCTTC
len: 13; j_gene: TRBJ2-5; d_gene: -; v_gene: TRBV6-4; abundance: -; CDR3aa: CASSDSPGETQYF; CDR3nt: TGTGCCAGCAGTGACTCCCCAGGGGAGACCCAGTACTTC
len: 12; j_gene: TRBJ2-7; d_gene: TRBD1; v_gene: TRBV5-1; abundance: few; CDR3aa: CASSSTGEEQYF; CDR3nt: TGCGCCAGCAGCTCCACAGGGGAAGAGCAGTACTTC
len: 13; j_gene: TRBJ1-5; d_gene: -; v_gene: TRBV28; abundance: -; CDR3aa: CASSLRVYQPQHF; CDR3nt: TGTGCCAGCAGTCTCCGGGTTTACCAGCCCCAGCATTTT
len: 14; j_gene: TRBJ2-1; d_gene: -; v_gene: TRBV5-1; abundance: -; CDR3aa: CASSLDADFNEQFF; CDR3nt: TGCGCCAGCAGCTTGGACGCGGACTTTAATGAGCAGTTCTTC
len: 14; j_gene: TRBJ1-5; d_gene: -; v_gene: TRBV5-1; abundance: -; CDR3aa: CASSLTGSNQPQHF; CDR3nt: TGCGCCAGCAGCTTGACAGGTAGCAATCAGCCCCAGCATTTT
len: 15; j_gene: TRBJ2-7; d_gene: -; v_gene: TRBV18; abundance: -; CDR3aa: CASSPRQEKGYEQYF; CDR3nt: TGTGCCAGCTCACCAAGACAGGAGAAGGGCTACGAGCAGTACTTC
len: 15; j_gene: TRBJ1-1; d_gene: -; v_gene: TRBV6-4; abundance: -; CDR3aa: CASSEQAGMNTEAFF; CDR3nt: TGTGCCAGCAGTGAGCAGGCAGGGATGAACACTGAAGCTTTCTTT
len: 15; j_gene: TRBJ1-2; d_gene: -; v_gene: TRBV10-3; abundance: -; CDR3aa: CAIRTRGGPNYGYTF; CDR3nt: TGTGCCATCAGGACCCGGGGGGGACCTAACTATGGCTACACCTTC
len: 16; j_gene: TRBJ2-3; d_gene: -; v_gene: TRBV5-1; abundance: -; CDR3aa: CASSLGQGRGTDTQYF; CDR3nt: TGCGCCAGCAGCTTGGGACAGGGGAGGGGCACAGATACGCAGTATTTT
len: 17; j_gene: TRBJ1-4; d_gene: -; v_gene: TRBV10-2; abundance: few; CDR3aa: CASSEAVDGGPNEKLFF; CDR3nt: TGCGCCAGCAGTGAGGCAGTAGACGGGGGGCCTAATGAAAAACTGTTTTTT
len: 11; j_gene: TRBJ1-4; d_gene: -; v_gene: TRBV5-1; abundance: -; CDR3aa: CASRGREKLFF; CDR3nt: TGCGCCAGCAGGGGGAGGGAAAAACTGTTTTTT
len: 15; j_gene: TRBJ1-4; d_gene: TRBD1; v_gene: TRBV11-2; abundance: few; CDR3aa: CASSLGQGAREKLFF; CDR3nt: TGTGCCAGCAGCTTAGGGCAGGGGGCTAGGGAAAAACTGTTTTTT
len: 15; j_gene: TRBJ1-4; d_gene: TRBD1; v_gene: TRBV25-1; abundance: -; CDR3aa: CASRQTGATNEKLFF; CDR3nt: TGTGCCAGCAGACAAACAGGGGCCACTAATGAAAAACTGTTTTTT
len: 13; j_gene: TRBJ1-6; d_gene: -; v_gene: TRBV6-2/TRBV6-3; abundance: -; CDR3aa: CASSIRTLSPLHF; CDR3nt: TGTGCCAGCAGTATACGAACTCTATCACCCCTCCACTTT
len: 13; j_gene: TRBJ2-5; d_gene: -; v_gene: TRBV30; abundance: -; CDR3aa: CALNRARQETQYF; CDR3nt: TGTGCCTTGAATAGAGCACGACAAGAGACCCAGTACTTC
len: 15; j_gene: TRBJ1-5; d_gene: TRBD1; v_gene: TRBV24-1; abundance: -; CDR3aa: CATLGQGIRNQPQHF; CDR3nt: TGTGCCACCCTGGGACAGGGGATTAGAAATCAGCCCCAGCATTTT
len: 15; j_gene: TRBJ2-7; d_gene: TRBD1; v_gene: TRBV27; abundance: -; CDR3aa: CASSPRDRGYYEQYF; CDR3nt: TGTGCCAGCAGTCCCAGGGACAGGGGGTACTACGAGCAGTACTTC
len: 14; j_gene: TRBJ1-2; d_gene: -; v_gene: TRBV3-1/TRBV3-2; abundance: -; CDR3aa: CASSQDHRLYGYTF; CDR3nt: TGTGCCAGCAGCCAAGACCACAGGCTCTATGGCTACACCTTC
len: 15; j_gene: TRBJ1-1; d_gene: -; v_gene: TRBV4-1; abundance: -; CDR3aa: CASSQDPEGNTEAFF; CDR3nt: TGCGCCAGCAGCCAAGATCCTGAGGGGAACACTGAAGCTTTCTTT
len: 12; j_gene: TRBJ2-1; d_gene: -; v_gene: TRBV6-4; abundance: -; CDR3aa: CASSDPDSEQFF; CDR3nt: TGTGCCAGCAGTGACCCAGACAGTGAGCAGTTCTTC
len: 16; j_gene: TRBJ2-2; d_gene: -; v_gene: TRBV9; abundance: -; CDR3aa: CASSVEQGVDTGELFF; CDR3nt: TGTGCCAGCAGCGTAGAGCAGGGTGTGGACACCGGGGAGCTGTTTTTT
len: 13; j_gene: TRBJ1-1; d_gene: -; v_gene: TRBV2; abundance: many; CDR3aa: CASKAGFGTEAFF; CDR3nt: TGTGCCAGCAAGGCGGGTTTTGGCACTGAAGCTTTCTTT